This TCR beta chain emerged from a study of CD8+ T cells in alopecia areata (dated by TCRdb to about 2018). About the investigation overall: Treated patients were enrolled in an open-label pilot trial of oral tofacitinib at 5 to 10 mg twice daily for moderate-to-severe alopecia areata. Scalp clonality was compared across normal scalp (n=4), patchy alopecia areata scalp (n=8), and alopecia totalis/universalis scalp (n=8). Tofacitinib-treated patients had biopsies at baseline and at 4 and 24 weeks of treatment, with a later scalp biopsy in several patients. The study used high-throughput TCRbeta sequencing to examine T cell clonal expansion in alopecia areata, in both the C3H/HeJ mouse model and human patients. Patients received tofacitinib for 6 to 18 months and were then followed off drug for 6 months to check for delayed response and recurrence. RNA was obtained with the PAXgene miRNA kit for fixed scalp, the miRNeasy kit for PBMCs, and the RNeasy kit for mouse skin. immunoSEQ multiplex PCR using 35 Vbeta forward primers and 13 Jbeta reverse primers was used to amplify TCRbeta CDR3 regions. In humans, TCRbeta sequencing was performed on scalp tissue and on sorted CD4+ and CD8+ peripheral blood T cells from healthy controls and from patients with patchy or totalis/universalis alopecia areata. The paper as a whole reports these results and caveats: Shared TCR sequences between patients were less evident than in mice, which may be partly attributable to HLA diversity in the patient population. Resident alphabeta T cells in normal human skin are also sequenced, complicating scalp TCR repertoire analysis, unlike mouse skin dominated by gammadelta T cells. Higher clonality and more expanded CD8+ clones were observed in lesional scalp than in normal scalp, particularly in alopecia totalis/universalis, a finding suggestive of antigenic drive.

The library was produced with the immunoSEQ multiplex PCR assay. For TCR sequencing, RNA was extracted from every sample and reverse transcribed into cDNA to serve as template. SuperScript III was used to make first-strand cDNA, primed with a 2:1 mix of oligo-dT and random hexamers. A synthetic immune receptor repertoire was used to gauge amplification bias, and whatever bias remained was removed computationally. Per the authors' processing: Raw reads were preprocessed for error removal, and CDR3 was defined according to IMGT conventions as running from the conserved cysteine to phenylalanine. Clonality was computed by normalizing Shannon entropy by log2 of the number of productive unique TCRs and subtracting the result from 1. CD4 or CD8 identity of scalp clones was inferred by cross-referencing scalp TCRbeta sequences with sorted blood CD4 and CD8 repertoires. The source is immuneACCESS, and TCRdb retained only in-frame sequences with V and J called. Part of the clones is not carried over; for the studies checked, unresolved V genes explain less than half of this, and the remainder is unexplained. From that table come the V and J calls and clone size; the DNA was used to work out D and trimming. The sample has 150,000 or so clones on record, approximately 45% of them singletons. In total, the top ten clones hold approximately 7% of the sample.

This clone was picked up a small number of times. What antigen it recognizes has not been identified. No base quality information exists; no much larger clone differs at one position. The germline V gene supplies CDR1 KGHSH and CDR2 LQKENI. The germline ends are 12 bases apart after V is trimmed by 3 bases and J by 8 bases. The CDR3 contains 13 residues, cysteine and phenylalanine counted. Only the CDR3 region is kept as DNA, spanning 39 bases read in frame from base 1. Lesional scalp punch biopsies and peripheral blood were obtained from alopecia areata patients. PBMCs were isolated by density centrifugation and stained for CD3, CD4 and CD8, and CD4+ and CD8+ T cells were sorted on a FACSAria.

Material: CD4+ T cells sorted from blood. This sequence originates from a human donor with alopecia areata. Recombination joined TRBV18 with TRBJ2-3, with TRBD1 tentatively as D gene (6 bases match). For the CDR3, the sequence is CASSPTGFGTQYF. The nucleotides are TGTGCCAGCTCACCGACAGGATTCGGTACGCAGTATTTT.